This T cell receptor beta chain was recovered during a study of blood T cell repertoires in COVID-19. About the study: T cells, B-cell-depleted T cells, or PBMCs provided the cDNA or gDNA that served as material.

Method: immunoSEQ multiplex PCR; TCRdb's copy keeps in-frame clones and lacks some. The sample holds about 130,000 clones, around 89% seen once. The CDR3 is 12 residues long. The V end lost 3 bases, the J end lost 4 bases, and 4 bases lay between the germline ends. About this clone itself: At the DNA level, this CDR3 is encoded by other sequences in the same sample as well.

The V call is TRBV12-3 or TRBV12-4, the J call TRBJ1-3, with D unclear. The origin of this receptor is a man aged 55-75 years with COVID-19, enrolled during active disease. The specimen was peripheral blood. CDR3 region: CASSLRGNTIYF. Written as DNA, the CDR3 is TGTGCCAGCAGTTTGAGAGGAAACACCATATATTTT.